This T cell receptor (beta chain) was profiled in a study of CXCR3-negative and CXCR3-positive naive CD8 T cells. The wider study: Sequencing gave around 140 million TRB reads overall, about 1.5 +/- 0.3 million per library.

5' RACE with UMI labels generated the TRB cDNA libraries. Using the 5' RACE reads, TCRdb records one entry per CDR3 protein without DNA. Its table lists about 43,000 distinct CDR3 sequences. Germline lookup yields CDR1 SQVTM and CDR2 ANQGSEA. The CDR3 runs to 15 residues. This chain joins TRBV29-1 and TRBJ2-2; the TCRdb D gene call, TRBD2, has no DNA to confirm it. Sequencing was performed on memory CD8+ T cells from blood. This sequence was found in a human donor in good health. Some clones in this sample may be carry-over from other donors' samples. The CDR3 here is CSAHSGGMNTGELFF.